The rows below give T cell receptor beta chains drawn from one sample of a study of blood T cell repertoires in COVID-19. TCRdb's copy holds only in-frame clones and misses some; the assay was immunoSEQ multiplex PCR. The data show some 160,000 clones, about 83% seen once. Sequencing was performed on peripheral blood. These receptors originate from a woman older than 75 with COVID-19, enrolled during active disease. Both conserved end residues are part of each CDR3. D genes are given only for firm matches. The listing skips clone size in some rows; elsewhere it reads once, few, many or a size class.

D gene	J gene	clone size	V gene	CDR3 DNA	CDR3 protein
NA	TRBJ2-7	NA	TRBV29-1	TGCAGCGTTACCGGGACAACCTACGAGCAGTACTTC	CSVTGTTYEQYF
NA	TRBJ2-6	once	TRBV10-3	TGTGCCATCAGTGCGGGCTCTGGGGCCAACGTCCTGACTTTC	CAISAGSGANVLTF
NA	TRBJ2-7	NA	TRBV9	TGTGCCAGCAGCTTTCGACAGGAGTTCTCCTACGAGCAGTACTTC	CASSFRQEFSYEQYF
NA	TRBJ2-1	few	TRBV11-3	TGTGCCAGCAGCTTATCCCCCCTTGTCAATGAGCAGTTCTTC	CASSLSPLVNEQFF
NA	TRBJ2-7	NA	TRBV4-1	TGCGCCAGCAGCCAAGATGAACGGGGTTACTACGAGCAGTACTTC	CASSQDERGYYEQYF
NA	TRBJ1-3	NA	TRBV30	TGTGCCTGGAATCTAGGGGTTAGAAGTTCGGGAAACACCATATATTTT	CAWNLGVRSSGNTIYF
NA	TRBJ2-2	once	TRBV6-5	TGTGCCAGCAGTTACTCGAGTGGCGCGGGCACCGGGGAGCTGTTTTTT	CASSYSSGAGTGELFF
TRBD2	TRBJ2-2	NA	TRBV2	TGTGCCAGCAGGATGATAGCGGGGGGGCTGCGCACCGGGGAGCTGTTTTTT	CASRMIAGGLRTGELFF
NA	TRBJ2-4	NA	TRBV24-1	TGTGCCACCAGTGACACGACAGTAGCCAAAAACATTCAGTACTTC	CATSDTTVAKNIQYF
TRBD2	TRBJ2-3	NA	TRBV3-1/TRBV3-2	TGTGCCAGCAGCTCTAGCGGGGCAGATACGCAGTATTTT	CASSSSGADTQYF
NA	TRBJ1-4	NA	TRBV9	TGTGCCAGCAGCGCCCGGGGGGACGTGAATGAAAAACTGTTTTTT	CASSARGDVNEKLFF
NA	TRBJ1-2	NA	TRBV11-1	TGTGCCAGCAGTCCACAGGGTGCTTACTATGGCTACACCTTC	CASSPQGAYYGYTF
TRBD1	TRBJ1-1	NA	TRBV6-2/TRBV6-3	TGTGCCAGCAACCCGGACAGGGTAAAGACTGAAGCTTTCTTT	CASNPDRVKTEAFF
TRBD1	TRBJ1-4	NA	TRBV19	TGTGCCAGTAGCCAATCCGGGACAGGGGGCAGTCTGTTCGAAAAACTGTTTTTT	CASSQSGTGGSLFEKLFF
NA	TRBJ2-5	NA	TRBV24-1	TGTGCCACCAGTAATCAGGGGACAGAGACCCAGTACTTC	CATSNQGTETQYF
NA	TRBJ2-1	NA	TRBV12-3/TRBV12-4	TGTGCCAGCAGTTTGGACAGTTACAATGAGCAGTTCTTC	CASSLDSYNEQFF
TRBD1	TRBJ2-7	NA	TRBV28	TGTGCCAGCAGTTTATGGACAGGGCCGATCTACGAGCAGTACTTC	CASSLWTGPIYEQYF
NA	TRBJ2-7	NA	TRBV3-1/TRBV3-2	TGTGCCAGCAGCCAAGAGTCAGGGTGGGAGCAGTACTTC	CASSQESGWEQYF
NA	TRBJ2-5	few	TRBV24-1	TGTGCCACCAGTGATTTGAGCGCAGGGGGGACTGCCCAGTACTTC	CATSDLSAGGTAQYF
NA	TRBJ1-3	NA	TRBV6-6	TGTGCCAGCAGTTACTCGGGGCTCTCTGGAAACACCATATATTTT	CASSYSGLSGNTIYF
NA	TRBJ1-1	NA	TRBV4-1	TGCGCCAGCAGCCTTGTGACAGGCAGAAACACTGAAGCTTTCTTT	CASSLVTGRNTEAFF
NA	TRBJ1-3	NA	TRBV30	TGTGCCTGGAGTGTAGTCGGGGGGGCGACAGGAAACACCATATATTTT	CAWSVVGGATGNTIYF
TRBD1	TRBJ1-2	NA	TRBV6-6	TGTGCCAGCAGTTACCAACAGGGGCACTATGGCTACACCTTC	CASSYQQGHYGYTF
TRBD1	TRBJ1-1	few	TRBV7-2	TGTGCCAGCATCTCAGTGACAGGGGGGACGGCTTTCTTT	CASISVTGGTAFF
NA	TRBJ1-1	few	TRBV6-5	TGTGCCAGCAATATCGTCCCGAACACTGAAGCTTTCTTT	CASNIVPNTEAFF
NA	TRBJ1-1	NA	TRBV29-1	TGCAGCGTTGAATGGGAGTATGGGGGCGATCGAAACACTGAAGCTTTCTTT	CSVEWEYGGDRNTEAFF
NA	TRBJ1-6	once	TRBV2	TGTGCCAGCTGCCAGGGTATATCACCCCTCCACTTT	CASCQGISPLHF
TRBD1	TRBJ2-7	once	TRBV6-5	TGTGCCAGCATGGGACAGGGGGGCCGCGAGCAGTACTTC	CASMGQGGREQYF
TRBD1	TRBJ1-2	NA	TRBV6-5	TGTGCCACGGCGGGACAGCGATATGGCTACACCTTC	CATAGQRYGYTF
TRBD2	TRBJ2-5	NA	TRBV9	TGTGCCAGCAGCGCCTGGGGACTAACCCAAGAGACCCAGTACTTC	CASSAWGLTQETQYF
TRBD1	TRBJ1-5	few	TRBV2	TGTGCCAGCAGCAAAGGCCGGGACAGGGAGGTCTCAGCCCAGCATTTT	CASSKGRDREVSAQHF
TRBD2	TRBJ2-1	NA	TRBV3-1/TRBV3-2	TGTGCCAGCAGTCCAAAACTAGCGGGGGGGTACAATGAGCAGTTCTTC	CASSPKLAGGYNEQFF
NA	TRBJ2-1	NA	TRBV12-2	TGTGCAAGTCGCCCAAGGACTGGGAGTTCCTACAATGAGCAGTTCTTC	CASRPRTGSSYNEQFF
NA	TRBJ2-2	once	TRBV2	TGTGCCAGCAGTGAATCAGGGTTCGCCGGGGAGCTGTTTTTT	CASSESGFAGELFF
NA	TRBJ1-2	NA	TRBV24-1	TGTGCCACCAGTGATACCTCGGGTGATCGTAACTATGGCTACACCTTC	CATSDTSGDRNYGYTF
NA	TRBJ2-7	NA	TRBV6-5	TGTGCCAGCAGTCGTCAAGGTGGGAGGAGCGAGCAGTACTTC	CASSRQGGRSEQYF
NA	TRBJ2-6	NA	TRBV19	TGTGCCGGGGGAGGTAGTGGGGCCAACGTCCTGACTTTC	CAGGGSGANVLTF
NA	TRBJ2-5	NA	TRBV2	TGTGCCAGCAGTGCACAGGGGGGGCGAGAGACCCAGTACTTC	CASSAQGGRETQYF
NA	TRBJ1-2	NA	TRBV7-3	TGTGCCAGCAGCTTAGACCAGCGCTATGGCTACACCTTC	CASSLDQRYGYTF
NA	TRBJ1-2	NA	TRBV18	TGTGCCAGCTCACCGGGACAAAGATATGGCTACACCTTC	CASSPGQRYGYTF
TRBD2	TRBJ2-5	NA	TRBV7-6	TGTGCCAGCAGCCCCCGGACTAGCCCCTCGGGGGAGACCCAGTACTTC	CASSPRTSPSGETQYF
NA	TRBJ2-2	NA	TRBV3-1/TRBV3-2	TGTGCCAGCAGCCCCTTCTCCCGGGGACAGAACACCGGGGAGCTGTTTTTT	CASSPFSRGQNTGELFF
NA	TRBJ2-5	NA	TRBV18	TGTGCCAGCTCAATATCGGGGGAGACCCAGTACTTC	CASSISGETQYF
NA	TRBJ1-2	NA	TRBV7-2	TGTGCCAGCAGCCCGGCGGGCGCTAACTATGGCTACACCTTC	CASSPAGANYGYTF
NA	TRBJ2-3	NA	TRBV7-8	TGTGCCAGCAGCTTAGGACCCGGGGGAGATACGCAGTATTTT	CASSLGPGGDTQYF
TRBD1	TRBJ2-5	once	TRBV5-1	TGCGCCAGCAGCCTCGGACAGGGGGCTTGGGAGACCCAGTACTTC	CASSLGQGAWETQYF
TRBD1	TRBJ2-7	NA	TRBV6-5	TGTGCCAGCACCCCGGACAGGGCCTCCTACGAGCAGTACTTC	CASTPDRASYEQYF
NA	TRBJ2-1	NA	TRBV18	TGTGCCAGCTCTCTGGGGGGAACCTACAATGAGCAGTTCTTC	CASSLGGTYNEQFF
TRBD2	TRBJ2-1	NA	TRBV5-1	TGCGCCAGCAGCTTGCCCCTAGCGGGAGGGGGGAATGAGCAGTTCTTC	CASSLPLAGGGNEQFF
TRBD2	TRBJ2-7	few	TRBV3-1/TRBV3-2	TGTGCCAGCACGTTCCGTAGCGGGTACGAGCAGTACTTC	CASTFRSGYEQYF
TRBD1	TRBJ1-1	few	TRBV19	TGTGCCAGTAGGACGACAGGGGGCCGGACTGAAGCTTTCTTT	CASRTTGGRTEAFF
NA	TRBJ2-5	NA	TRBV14	TGTGCCAGCAGCCGGTCGGGGTCGAAAGAGACCCAGTACTTC	CASSRSGSKETQYF
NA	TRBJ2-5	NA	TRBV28	TGTGCCAGCAGCCTCGGGTCGTTGCTCCAGGAGACCCAGTACTTC	CASSLGSLLQETQYF
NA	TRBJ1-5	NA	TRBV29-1	TGCAGCGTTGCGGCAGGGGTCAATCAGCCCCAGCATTTT	CSVAAGVNQPQHF
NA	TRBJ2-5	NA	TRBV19	TGTGCCAGTACCCTGTCGGCAGGGGGGGAGACCCAGTACTTC	CASTLSAGGETQYF
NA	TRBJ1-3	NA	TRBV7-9	TGTGCCAGCGGGCGGGGTGCGGGAAACACCATATATTTT	CASGRGAGNTIYF
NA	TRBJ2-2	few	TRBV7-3	TGTGCCAGCAGCCCCAAGACAGGGAACACCGGGGAGCTGTTTTTT	CASSPKTGNTGELFF
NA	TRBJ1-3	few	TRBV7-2	TGTGCCAGCAGTCCTCAGTCTGGAAACACCATATATTTT	CASSPQSGNTIYF